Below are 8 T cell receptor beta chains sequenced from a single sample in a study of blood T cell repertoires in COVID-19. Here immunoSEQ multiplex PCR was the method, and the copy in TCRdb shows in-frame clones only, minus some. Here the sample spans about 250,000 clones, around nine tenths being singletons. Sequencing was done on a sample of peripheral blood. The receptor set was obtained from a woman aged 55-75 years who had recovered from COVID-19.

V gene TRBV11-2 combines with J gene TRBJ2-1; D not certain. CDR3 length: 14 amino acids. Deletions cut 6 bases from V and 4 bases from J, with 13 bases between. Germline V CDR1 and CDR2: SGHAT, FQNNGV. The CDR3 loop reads CASRVLYTYNEQFF. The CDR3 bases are TGTGCCAGCAGGGTCCTTTATACTTACAATGAGCAGTTCTTC.

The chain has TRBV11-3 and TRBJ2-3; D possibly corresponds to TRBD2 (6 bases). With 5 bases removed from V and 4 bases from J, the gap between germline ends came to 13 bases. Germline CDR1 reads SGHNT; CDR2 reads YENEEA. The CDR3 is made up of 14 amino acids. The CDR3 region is CASSLRRGADTQYF. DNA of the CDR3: TGTGCCAGCAGCCTAAGGCGGGGTGCAGATACGCAGTATTTT.

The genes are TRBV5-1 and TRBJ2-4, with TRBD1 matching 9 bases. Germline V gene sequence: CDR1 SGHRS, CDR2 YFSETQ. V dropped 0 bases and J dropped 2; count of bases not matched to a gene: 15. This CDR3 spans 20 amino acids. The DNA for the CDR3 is TGCGCCAGCAGCTTGGGGTGGGACAGGGCCGCTTTAAGTACCAAAAACATTCAGTACTTC. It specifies CASSLGWDRAALSTKNIQYF. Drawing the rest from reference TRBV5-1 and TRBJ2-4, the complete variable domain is KAGVTQTPRYLIKTRGQQVTLSCSPISGHRSVSWYQQTPGQGLQFLFEYFSETQRNKGNFPGRFSGRQFSNSRSEMNVSTLELGDSALYLCASSLGWDRAALSTKNIQYFGAGTRLSVL.

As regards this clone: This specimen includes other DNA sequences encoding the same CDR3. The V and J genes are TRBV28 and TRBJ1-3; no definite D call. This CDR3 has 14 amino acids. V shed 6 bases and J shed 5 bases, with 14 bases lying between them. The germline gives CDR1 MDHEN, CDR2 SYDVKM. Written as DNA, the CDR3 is TGTGCCAGCAGCCGCGGCGACCGGAGAAACACCATATATTTT. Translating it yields CASSRGDRRNTIYF.

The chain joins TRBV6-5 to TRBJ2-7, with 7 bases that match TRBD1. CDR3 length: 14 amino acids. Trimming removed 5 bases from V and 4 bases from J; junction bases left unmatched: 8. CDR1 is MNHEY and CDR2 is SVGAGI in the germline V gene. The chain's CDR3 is CASSTGAFGYEQYF. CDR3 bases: TGTGCCAGCAGTACAGGGGCCTTCGGGTACGAGCAGTACTTC.

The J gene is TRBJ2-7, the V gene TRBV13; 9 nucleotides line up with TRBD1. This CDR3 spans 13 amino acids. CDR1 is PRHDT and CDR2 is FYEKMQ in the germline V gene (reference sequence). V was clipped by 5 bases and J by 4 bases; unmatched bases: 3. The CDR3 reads CASSPGQGYEQYF. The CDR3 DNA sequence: TGTGCCAGCAGCCCCGGACAGGGGTACGAGCAGTACTTC.

As DNA, the CDR3 is TGTGCCAGTGGCTCCAGGGGGCAGGGGAATCAGCCCCAGCATTTT. Residues: CASGSRGQGNQPQHF. V gene TRBV19 combines with J gene TRBJ1-5, with TRBD1 matching over 8 bases. Germline CDR1 reads LNHDA; CDR2 reads SQIVND (reference sequence). CDR3 length equals 15 residues. J lost 4 bases, V lost 8 bases, and 10 bases had no gene match.

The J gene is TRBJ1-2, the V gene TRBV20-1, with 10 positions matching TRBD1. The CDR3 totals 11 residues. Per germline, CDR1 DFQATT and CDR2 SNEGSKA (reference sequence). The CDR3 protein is CRVDRGPGYTF. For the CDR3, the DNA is TGCAGAGTAGACAGGGGGCCTGGCTACACCTTC.